This T cell receptor (beta chain) derives from a study of T cell responses to AZD1222 COVID-19 vaccine. Study context: Whether given at about 4 or about 12 weeks, second doses were pooled.

Trimming pared 6 bases from V and 8 bases from J, leaving 8 bases between. This CDR3 contains 11 residues. Sequenced by immunoSEQ multiplex PCR; TCRdb stores in-frame clones only, minus some. The data show more than 110,000 clones, with over 85% seen just once and 5% to 6.5% held by the top ten. Sample: peripheral blood, taken on day 0 of AZD1222 vaccination. The sequence derives from an adult in good health. The rearrangement joins TRBV12-3 or TRBV12-4 to TRBJ1-3; unclear D gene. This chain's CDR3 is CASRNGDTIYF. In nucleotides, the CDR3 is TGTGCCAGCAGGAACGGAGACACCATATATTTT.